These 9 T cell receptor beta chains were all obtained from the same sample, sequenced in a study of technical replicates of blood from a handful of donors. Method: immunoSEQ multiplex PCR; TCRdb's copy keeps in-frame clones and lacks some. Of 14,000 or so clones in the sample, around 80% were seen once. Sequencing was performed on PBMCs. Receptors were obtained from a human donor in good health.

In DNA form, the CDR3 reads TGTGCCAGCAGACCAACCCTAGGTAGCAATCAGCCCCAGCATTTT. Encoded protein: CASRPTLGSNQPQHF. V gene TRBV28 combines with J gene TRBJ1-5; D remains unclear. Germline CDR1 is MDHEN and CDR2 is SYDVKM. The CDR3 is 15 amino acids. Trimming cost V 6 bases and J 0 bases, with 12 bases left between them.

The chain has TRBV29-1 and TRBJ1-3, with D possibly TRBD1 on 6 matching bases. This CDR3 is 13 amino acids long. Per germline, CDR1 SQVTM and CDR2 ANQGSEA. Trimming stripped 8 bases from V and 2 bases from J, with 13 bases between. CDR3 DNA: TGCAGCACCTCACAGGGAACTGGAAACACCATATATTTT. Its protein product is CSTSQGTGNTIYF.

The genes are TRBV5-1 and TRBJ2-5, with D perhaps matching TRBD1 (6 bases). Germline V CDR1 and CDR2: SGHRS, YFSETQ. The length of the CDR3 is 15 residues. V lost 0 bases and J lost 7, with 16 bases in between. The CDR3 reads CASSLAEQGGGTQYF. CDR3 in DNA: TGCGCCAGCAGCTTGGCAGAACAGGGCGGAGGGACCCAGTACTTC.

CDR3 bases: TGTGCCAGCAGGGGCTCCGGCACTGAAGCTTTCTTT. Translating gives CASRGSGTEAFF. This sequence joins TRBV27 and TRBJ1-1; D gene uncertain. Germline V gives CDR1 MNHEY, CDR2 SMNVEV (reference sequence). The length of the CDR3 is 12 residues. The ends were cut back, 6 bases at V and 4 bases at J, with 9 bases in the middle.

The rearrangement links TRBV7-7 to TRBJ1-1; the D is unclear. The germline V and J ends were trimmed by 8 bases and 5 bases, with 15 bases remaining between them. CDR1 is SSHAT, CDR2 FNYEAQ, per germline (reference sequence). The CDR3 is made up of 13 amino acids. The CDR3 loop is CASRPLPGTEAFF. CDR3 in DNA: TGTGCCAGCCGACCTCTCCCCGGGACTGAAGCTTTCTTT. Together with reference TRBV7-7 and TRBJ1-1, the CDR3 gives the full variable domain: GAGVSQSPRYKVTKRGQDVTLRCDPISSHATLYWYQQALGQGPEFLTYFNYEAQPDKSGLPSDRFSAERPEGSISTLTIQRTEQRDSAMYRCASRPLPGTEAFFGQGTRLTVV.

The V and J genes are TRBV5-1 and TRBJ2-3; 7 bases match TRBD2. Germline V gene sequence: CDR1 SGHRS, CDR2 YFSETQ. V lost 0 bases, J lost 0 bases, and 7 bases stayed unmatched. The CDR3 has 17 residues. In nucleotides, the CDR3 is TGCGCCAGCAGCTTGGTAACTGGGGGGGATAGCACAGATACGCAGTATTTT. Its protein is CASSLVTGGDSTDTQYF. Based on the CDR3 plus reference TRBV5-1 and TRBJ2-3, the full variable domain is KAGVTQTPRYLIKTRGQQVTLSCSPISGHRSVSWYQQTPGQGLQFLFEYFSETQRNKGNFPGRFSGRQFSNSRSEMNVSTLELGDSALYLCASSLVTGGDSTDTQYFGPGTRLTVL.

The chain couples TRBV27 to TRBJ2-1; TRBD1 aligns across 7 bases. Germline V gene sequence: CDR1 MNHEY, CDR2 SMNVEV (reference sequence). The CDR3 runs 13 residues. The V segment lost 5 bases and the J segment 13 bases; nucleotides outside the gene matches: 11. The CDR3 coding sequence is TGTGCCAGCAGTCCCGTTCTCGACAGGGTTCAGTTCTTC. Its protein product is CASSPVLDRVQFF.

This chain links TRBV7-9 with TRBJ2-6; TRBD1 is a possible D gene (6 bases). Trimming pared 1 base from V and 0 bases from J, leaving 13 bases between. This CDR3 has 18 amino acids. Germline CDR1 is SEHNR and CDR2 is FQNEAQ (reference sequence). The CDR3 loop is CASSLGAGTRSGANVLTF. Written as DNA, the CDR3 is TGTGCCAGCAGCTTAGGTGCCGGGACACGCTCTGGGGCCAACGTCCTGACTTTC.

This clone was found once. CDR3 protein: CASSAQGAGNTIYF. CDR3 in DNA: TGTGCCAGCAGCGCACAGGGGGCTGGAAACACCATATATTTT. The rearrangement joins TRBV7-2 to TRBJ1-3; 8 bases map to TRBD1. CDR3 length: 14 residues. Germline V gene sequence: CDR1 SGHTA, CDR2 FQGNSA. J gave up 2 bases and V 5 bases, and 2 bases lay outside the gene matches.